This TCR beta chain originates from a study of T cells in narcolepsy (dated by TCRdb to 2016 to 2019). Notes on the research overall: Healthy control donors were enrolled in the study alongside patients who had narcolepsy type 1 or type 2 (NT1, NT2). To look for autoreactive T cells in narcolepsy patients that target self-antigens of hypocretin neurons (hypocretin, TRIB2), the study used TCR Vbeta sequencing to follow clonotypes in blood and CSF. Broad study findings and their caveats: Autoreactive clonotypes were reported to be detected serially in the blood of the same patients and of different patients, but not in the blood of healthy controls. No sequences matching autoreactive T cell clones were contained in some blood memory CD4+ repertoires from patients and controls. Numbers of sequenced blood memory CD4+ clonotypes were comparable, with averages of about 39,494 in patients and roughly 34,000 in controls. HCRT-specific and TRIB2-specific autoreactive clonotypes were highlighted in plots that compared CD4+ T cell clonotypes in CSF versus blood from the same patient.

To prepare the library, the immunoSEQ multiplex PCR assay was applied. TCRdb mirrors the immuneACCESS table, restricted to in-frame sequences. Some clones are absent from its copies; in checked studies, under half trace to an unresolved V gene, and the reason for the others is unknown. The sample includes around 31,000 clones, with roughly four fifths observed a single time. About 3% of the sample rests with the top ten. The CDR3 goes from the cysteine to the phenylalanine over 14 residues. Only CDR3 DNA is held: 42 bases, read in frame from base 1. Taken from the germline V gene (reference sequence), the CDR1 and CDR2 loops are MNHNY and SVGAGI. Compared with germline, V lacks 6 bases and J lacks 5 bases; bases without a gene match: 9. Notes on this clone: What this receptor recognizes is not known. No base quality information exists; no much larger clone differs at one position.

For TCR Vbeta sequencing, memory CD4+ T cells were sorted ex vivo from the peripheral blood of narcolepsy patients and healthy controls. The chain links TRBV6-6 with TRBJ2-7, with 8 bases matching TRBD1. The sequence was collected from a human donor with narcolepsy. Sequenced material: CD45RA- memory CD4+ T cells from PBMCs. The cell subset or site label of this sample denotes: memory T cells sorted ex vivo from peripheral blood. The sequenced DNA is TGTGCCAGCAGGGACCAGGGGGCGCGCGACGAGCAGTACTTC. This codes for CASRDQGARDEQYF.